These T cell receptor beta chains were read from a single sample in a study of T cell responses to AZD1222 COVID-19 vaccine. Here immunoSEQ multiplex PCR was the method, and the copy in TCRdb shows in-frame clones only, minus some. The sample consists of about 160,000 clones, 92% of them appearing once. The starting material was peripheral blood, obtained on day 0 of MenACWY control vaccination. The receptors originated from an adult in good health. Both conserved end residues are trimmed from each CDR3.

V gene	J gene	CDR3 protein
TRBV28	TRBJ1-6	ASSLPRDRGVSPLH
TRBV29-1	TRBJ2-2	SVGGWREGTSTGELF
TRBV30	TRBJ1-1	AWSVSGAAF
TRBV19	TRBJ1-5	ASSWADNQPQH
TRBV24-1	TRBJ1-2	ATRDGGIRGGYT
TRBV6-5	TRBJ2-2	ASRTAGDGELF
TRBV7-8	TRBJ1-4	ASSLRDYNEKLF
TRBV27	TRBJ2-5	ASSFWGAQETQY
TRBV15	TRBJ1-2	ATSRDLDGPYGYT
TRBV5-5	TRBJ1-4	ASSLVMGEKLF
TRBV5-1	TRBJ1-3	ASSNEGNTIY